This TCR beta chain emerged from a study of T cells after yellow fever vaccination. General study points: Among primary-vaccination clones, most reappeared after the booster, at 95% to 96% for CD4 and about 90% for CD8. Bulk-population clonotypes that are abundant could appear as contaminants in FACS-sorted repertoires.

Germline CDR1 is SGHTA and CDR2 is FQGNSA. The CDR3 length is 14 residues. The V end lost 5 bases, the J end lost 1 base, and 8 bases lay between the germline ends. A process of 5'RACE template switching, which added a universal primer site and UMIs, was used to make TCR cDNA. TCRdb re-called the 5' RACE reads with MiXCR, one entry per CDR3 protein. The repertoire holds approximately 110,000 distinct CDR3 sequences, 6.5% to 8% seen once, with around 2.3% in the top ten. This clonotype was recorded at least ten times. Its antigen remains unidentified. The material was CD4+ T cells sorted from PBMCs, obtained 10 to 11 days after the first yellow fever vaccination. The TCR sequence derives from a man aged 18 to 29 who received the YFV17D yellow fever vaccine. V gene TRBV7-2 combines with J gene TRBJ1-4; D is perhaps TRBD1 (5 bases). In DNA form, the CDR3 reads TGTGCCAGCAGCCAGGGCAGAACTAATGAAAAACTGTTTTTT. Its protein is CASSQGRTNEKLFF.